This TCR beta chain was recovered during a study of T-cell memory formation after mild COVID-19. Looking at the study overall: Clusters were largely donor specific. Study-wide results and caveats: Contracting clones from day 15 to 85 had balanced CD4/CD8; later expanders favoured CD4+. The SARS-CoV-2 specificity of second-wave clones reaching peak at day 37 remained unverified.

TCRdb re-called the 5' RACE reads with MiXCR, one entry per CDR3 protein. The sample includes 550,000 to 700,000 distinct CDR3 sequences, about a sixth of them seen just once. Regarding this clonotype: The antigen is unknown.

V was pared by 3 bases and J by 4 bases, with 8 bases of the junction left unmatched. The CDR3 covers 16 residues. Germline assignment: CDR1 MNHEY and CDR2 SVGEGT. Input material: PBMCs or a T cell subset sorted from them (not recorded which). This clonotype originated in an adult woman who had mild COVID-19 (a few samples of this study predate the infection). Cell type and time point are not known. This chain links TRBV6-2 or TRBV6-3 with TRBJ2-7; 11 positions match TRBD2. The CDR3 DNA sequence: TGTGCCAGCAGTTATGCCGTACTAGCGGGAGTTTACGAGCAGTACTTC. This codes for CASSYAVLAGVYEQYF.